This T cell receptor (beta chain) was documented in a study of CD8 T cells in Susac syndrome (dated by TCRdb to between 2018 and 2020). Regarding the complete study: Whether CD8+ T cell activation and differentiation in Susac syndrome was antigen driven was tested using repertoire sequencing. Clonality of the CD8+ T cell repertoire was compared between more than 10 healthy donors, about 14 Susac syndrome patients and about 15 multiple sclerosis patients. The paper's findings and limits, for the study overall: The number of individuals in the TCR sequencing and HLA analysis was recognized as being relatively small.

A remark on this clonotype: It has no known antigen specificity. Qualities for individual bases were not recorded, and no much larger clone is one base off.

RNA was extracted using the RNeasy kit, and about 0.5 to 1 ug of the RNA was reverse transcribed with random hexamers. TCR beta CDR3 regions were amplified with the immunoSEQ multiplex PCR assay covering 54 Vbeta and 13 Jbeta segments. To correct PCR amplification bias, a synthetic template baseline was used for both primer optimization and computational correction. Regarding the original processing steps: Reads were assigned to V, D and J genes according to IMGT and analyzed in immunoSEQ Analyzer, with only productive sequences retained. Clonality was computed as one minus Shannon entropy normalized by log2 of the number of productive unique sequences. For each patient and control, public and private clones were evaluated within the 100 most prevalent clones. Clones were defined as Susac-specific when absent from the healthy and MS cohorts, from 1,000 to 1,100 published viral clones and from other ImmuneACCESS disease sequences. In TCRdb, the public reads were trimmed at Q25 with fastp and aligned with MiXCR, with productive beta chains retained. Every distinct CDR3 protein forms one entry, paired with its most common genes and DNA. These V and J calls originate from TCRdb's pipeline instead of the authors' own analysis. Within this sample are 100,000 to 150,000 distinct CDR3 sequences, with 85% to 95% of them counted one time only. The ten largest make up 0.25% to 0.35% of the sample.

Peripheral blood CD8+ and CD4+ T cells from healthy donors, Susac syndrome patients and multiple sclerosis patients were profiled by high-throughput TCR beta sequencing. Multiple sclerosis controls were treatment-naive patients with stable or active relapsing-remitting disease fulfilling revised McDonald criteria. Bulk CD8+ and CD4+ T cells were purified by magnetic negative isolation, while CD8+ TEMRA cells were enriched using FACS. Blood was drawn into EDTA tubes, processed within 24 hours, and PBMCs were isolated by density gradient centrifugation. PBMCs destined for TCR sequencing were cryopreserved in liquid nitrogen and later thawed in a 37 °C water bath. Purity of sorted or isolated CD4+, CD8+ and CD8+ TEMRA cells was at least 90%. Its CDR3 holds 13 amino acids, cysteine through phenylalanine. Only the CDR3 DNA is retained, 39 bases long and in frame from the first base. The V and J ends are trimmed by 7 bases and 0 bases, leaving 9 bases between them. For CDR1 and CDR2, the germline V gene lists SQVTM and ANQGSEA.

This receptor was obtained from a human donor with multiple sclerosis. The chain links TRBV29-1 with TRBJ2-2, and TRBD1 may be the D gene, going by 6 matching bases. Input material: CD8+ T cells from PBMCs. The DNA reads as follows: TGCAGCGCTACAGGGCCGAACACCGGGGAGCTGTTTTTT. This yields the protein CSATGPNTGELFF.